This T cell receptor beta chain comes out of a study of patients and donors after allogeneic stem cell transplantation (dated by TCRdb to the early 2020s). The germline V gene specifies MGHDK as CDR1 and SYGVNS as CDR2. The CDR3 holds 17 amino acids from the cysteine to the phenylalanine. The only DNA kept is the CDR3, 51 bases in frame from the first base. V is trimmed back by 3 bases and J by 5 bases, and the junction contains 9 bases that no gene match accounts for. As concerns this clonotype: Its target antigen remains unknown. The input lacks base qualities; no much larger clone sits a single base away.

Receptors were amplified or captured by RT-PCR. TCRdb names NextSeq 550 as the instrument used. Starting from the raw public reads, TCRdb applied fastp trimming at Q25, assembled clones with MiXCR and retained in-frame beta chains. Rows with a matching CDR3 protein are joined into one entry that keeps the most common DNA and genes. The table for this sample lists more than 850,000 distinct CDR3 sequences; more than 15% of them were counted only once. The ten top clones hold about 6% of the sample. Sequenced material: blood, either unsorted or a sorted T cell fraction (not recorded which). The chain is assembled from TRBV25-1 and TRBJ2-5, with 13 bases aligning to TRBD2. The receptor's source is a human donor who was either an allogeneic HSCT recipient or a stem cell or donor lymphocyte infusion donor (not recorded which). It is not recorded whose cells these are; they may come from a transplant donor. The CDR3 is CASSDPSGLAGVETQYF. At the DNA level, the sequence is TGTGCCAGCAGTGACCCAAGCGGACTAGCGGGAGTGGAGACCCAGTACTTC.